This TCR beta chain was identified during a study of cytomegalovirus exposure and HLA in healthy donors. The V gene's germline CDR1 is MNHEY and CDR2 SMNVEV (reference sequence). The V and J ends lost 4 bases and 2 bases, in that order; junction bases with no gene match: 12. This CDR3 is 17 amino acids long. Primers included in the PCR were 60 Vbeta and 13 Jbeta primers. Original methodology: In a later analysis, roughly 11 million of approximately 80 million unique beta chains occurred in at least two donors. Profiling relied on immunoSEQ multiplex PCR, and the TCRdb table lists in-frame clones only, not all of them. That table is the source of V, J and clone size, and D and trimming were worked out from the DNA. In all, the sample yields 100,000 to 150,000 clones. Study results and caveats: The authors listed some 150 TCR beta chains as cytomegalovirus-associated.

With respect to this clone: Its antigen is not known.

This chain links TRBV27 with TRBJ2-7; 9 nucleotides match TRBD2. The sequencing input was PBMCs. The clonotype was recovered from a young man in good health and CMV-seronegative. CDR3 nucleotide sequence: TGTGCCAGCAGTTCCTCTTCAAAAGCGGGAGGAACCTACGAGCAGTACTTC. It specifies CASSSSSKAGGTYEQYF.